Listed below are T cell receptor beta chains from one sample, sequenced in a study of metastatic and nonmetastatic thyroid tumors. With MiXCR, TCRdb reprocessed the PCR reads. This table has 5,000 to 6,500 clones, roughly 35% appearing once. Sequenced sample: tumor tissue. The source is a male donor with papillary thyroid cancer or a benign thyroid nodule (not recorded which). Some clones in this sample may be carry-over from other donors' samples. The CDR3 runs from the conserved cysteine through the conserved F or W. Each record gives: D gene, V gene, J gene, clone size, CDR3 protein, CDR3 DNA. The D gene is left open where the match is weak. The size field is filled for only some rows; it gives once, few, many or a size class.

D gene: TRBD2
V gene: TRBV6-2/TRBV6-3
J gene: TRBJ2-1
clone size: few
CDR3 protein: CASSYHRTSGRANEQFF
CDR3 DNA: TGTGCCAGCAGTTACCATCGGACTAGCGGGAGGGCCAATGAGCAGTTCTTC

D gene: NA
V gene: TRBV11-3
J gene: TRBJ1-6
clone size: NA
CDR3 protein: CASSPRFDSPLHF
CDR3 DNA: TGTGCCAGCAGCCCGCGGTTTGATTCACCCCTCCACTTT

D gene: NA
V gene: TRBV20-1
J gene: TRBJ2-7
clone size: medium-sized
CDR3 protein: CSAQTGGPYEQYF
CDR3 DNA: TGCAGTGCTCAGACCGGGGGTCCCTACGAGCAGTACTTC

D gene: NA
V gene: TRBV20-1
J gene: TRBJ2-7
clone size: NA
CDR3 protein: CSAPRLEGYEQYF
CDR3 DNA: TGCAGTGCTCCGAGACTAGAAGGGTACGAGCAGTACTTC

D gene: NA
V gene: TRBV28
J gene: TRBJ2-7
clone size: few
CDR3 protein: CASSSPAGELSYEQYF
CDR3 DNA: TGTGCCAGCAGTTCCCCGGCAGGCGAGCTATCCTACGAGCAGTACTTC

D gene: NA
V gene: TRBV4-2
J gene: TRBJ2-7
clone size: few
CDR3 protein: CASSQDRSSYEQYF
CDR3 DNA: TGTGCCAGCAGCCAAGATCGGAGCTCCTACGAGCAGTACTTC

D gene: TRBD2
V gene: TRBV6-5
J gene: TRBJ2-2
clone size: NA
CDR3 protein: CASSFLTSTEVGGELFF
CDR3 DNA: TGTGCCAGCAGTTTCCTGACTAGCACAGAAGTTGGCGGGGAGCTGTTTTTT

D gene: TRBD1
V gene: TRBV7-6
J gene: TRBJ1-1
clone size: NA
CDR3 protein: CASSQWEGQEAFF
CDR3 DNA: TGTGCCAGCAGCCAATGGGAGGGACAGGAGGCTTTCTTT

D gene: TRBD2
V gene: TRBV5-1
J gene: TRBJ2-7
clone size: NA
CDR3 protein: CASKVSLAGGTYEQYF
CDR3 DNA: TGCGCCAGCAAGGTTTCGTTAGCGGGAGGGACCTACGAGCAGTACTTC

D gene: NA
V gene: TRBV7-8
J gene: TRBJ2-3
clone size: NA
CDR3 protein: CASSLRVGPDTQYF
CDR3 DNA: TGTGCCAGCAGCCTCAGGGTGGGCCCAGATACGCAGTATTTT

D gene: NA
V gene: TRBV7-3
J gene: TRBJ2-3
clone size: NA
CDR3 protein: CASSSGPNDPDTQYF
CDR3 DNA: TGTGCCAGCAGCTCGGGACCTAATGACCCAGATACGCAGTATTTT

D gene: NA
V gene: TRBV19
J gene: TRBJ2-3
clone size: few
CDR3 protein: CASSRQDFTDTQYF
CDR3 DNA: TGTGCCAGTAGTAGACAGGACTTCACAGATACGCAGTATTTT

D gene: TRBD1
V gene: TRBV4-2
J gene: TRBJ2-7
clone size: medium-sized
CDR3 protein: CASSQGDRDPFYEQYF
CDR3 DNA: TGTGCCAGCAGCCAAGGAGACAGGGACCCCTTCTACGAGCAGTACTTC

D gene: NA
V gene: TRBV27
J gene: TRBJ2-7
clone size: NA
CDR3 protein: CASGDTHYEQYF
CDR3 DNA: TGTGCCAGCGGGGACACTCATTACGAGCAGTACTTC

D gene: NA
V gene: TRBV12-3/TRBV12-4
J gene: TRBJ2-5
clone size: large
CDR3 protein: CASSTGGRQETQYF
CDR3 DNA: TGTGCCAGCAGTACGGGGGGCCGCCAAGAGACCCAGTACTTC

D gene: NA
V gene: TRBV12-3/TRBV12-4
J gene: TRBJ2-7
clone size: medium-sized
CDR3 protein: CATSEEGWDEQYF
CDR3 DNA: TGTGCCACCTCAGAGGAGGGTTGGGACGAGCAGTACTTC

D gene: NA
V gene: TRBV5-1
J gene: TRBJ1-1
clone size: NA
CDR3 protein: CASSPGAIMNTEAFF
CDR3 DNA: TGCGCCAGCAGCCCTGGGGCTATTATGAACACTGAAGCTTTCTTT

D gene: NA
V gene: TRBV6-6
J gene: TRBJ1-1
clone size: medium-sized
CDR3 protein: CASSFETGTASMNTEAFF
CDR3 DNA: TGTGCCAGCAGTTTTGAAACGGGGACCGCCAGCATGAACACTGAAGCTTTCTTT

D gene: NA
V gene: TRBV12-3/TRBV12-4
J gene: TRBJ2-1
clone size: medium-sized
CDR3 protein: CASSPGSGGDNEQFF
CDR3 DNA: TGTGCCAGCAGTCCAGGTTCGGGGGGCGACAATGAGCAGTTCTTC

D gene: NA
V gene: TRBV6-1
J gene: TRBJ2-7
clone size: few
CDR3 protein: CASSVGGGYEQYF
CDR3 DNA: TGTGCCAGCAGTGTGGGGGGCGGCTACGAGCAGTACTTC

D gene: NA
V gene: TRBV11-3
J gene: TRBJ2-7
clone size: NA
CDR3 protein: CASSLRGQGCPYEQYF
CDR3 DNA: TGTGCCAGCAGCTTAAGGGGTCAGGGGTGTCCCTACGAGCAGTACTTC

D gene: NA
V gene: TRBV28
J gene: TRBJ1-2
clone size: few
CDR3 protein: CASSLVGGANSGYGYTF
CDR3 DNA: TGTGCCAGCAGTTTAGTCGGAGGGGCCAATTCTGGTTATGGCTACACCTTC

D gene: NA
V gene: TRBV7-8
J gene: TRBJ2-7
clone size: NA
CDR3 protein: CASSPAVLTYEQYF
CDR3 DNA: TGTGCCAGCAGCCCCGCGGTCCTCACCTACGAGCAGTACTTC

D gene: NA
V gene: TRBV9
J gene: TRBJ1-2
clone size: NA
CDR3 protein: CASGLTRDNPSANYGYTF
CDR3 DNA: TGTGCCAGCGGTTTAACCAGGGACAACCCTTCAGCTAACTATGGCTACACCTTC

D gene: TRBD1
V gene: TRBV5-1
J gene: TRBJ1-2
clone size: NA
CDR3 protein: CASSWGQGESGYTF
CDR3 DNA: TGCGCCAGCAGCTGGGGACAGGGCGAGAGTGGCTACACCTTC

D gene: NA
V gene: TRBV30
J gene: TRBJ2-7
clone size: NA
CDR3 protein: CAWSGGKDEQYF
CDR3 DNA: TGTGCCTGGAGTGGGGGCAAGGACGAGCAGTACTTC

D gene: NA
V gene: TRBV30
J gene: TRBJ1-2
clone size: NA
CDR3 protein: CAWSHSYGYTF
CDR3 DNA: TGTGCCTGGTCTCACAGCTATGGCTACACCTTC

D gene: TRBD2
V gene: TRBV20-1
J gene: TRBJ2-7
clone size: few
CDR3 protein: CSAPTSASSYEQYF
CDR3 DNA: TGCAGTGCTCCGACTAGCGCGAGCTCCTACGAGCAGTACTTC

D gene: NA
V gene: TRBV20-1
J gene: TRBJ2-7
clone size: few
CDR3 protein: CSAKGGGTTSYEQYF
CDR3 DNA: TGCAGTGCTAAGGGAGGGGGCACCACCTCCTACGAGCAGTACTTC

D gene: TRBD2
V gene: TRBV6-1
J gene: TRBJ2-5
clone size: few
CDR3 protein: CASTSLAGGRKETQYF
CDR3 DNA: TGTGCCAGCACGTCTCTAGCGGGAGGACGCAAAGAGACCCAGTACTTC

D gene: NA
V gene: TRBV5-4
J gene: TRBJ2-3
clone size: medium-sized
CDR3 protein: CASSLRGTDTQYF
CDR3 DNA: TGTGCCAGCAGCTTGAGAGGCACAGATACGCAGTATTTT

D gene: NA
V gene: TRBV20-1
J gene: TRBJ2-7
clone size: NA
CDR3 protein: CSARATIAEVSYEQYF
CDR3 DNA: TGCAGTGCTAGAGCGACAATAGCGGAGGTTTCCTACGAGCAGTACTTC

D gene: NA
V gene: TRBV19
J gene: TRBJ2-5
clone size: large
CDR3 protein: CASTLGGGQSETQYF
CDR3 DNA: TGTGCCAGTACCCTTGGTGGGGGGCAGAGTGAGACCCAGTACTTC

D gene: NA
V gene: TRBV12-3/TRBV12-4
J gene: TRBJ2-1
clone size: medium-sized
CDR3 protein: CASSLPGQGLINEQFF
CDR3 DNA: TGTGCCAGCAGCCTTCCAGGGCAGGGCCTGATCAATGAGCAGTTCTTC

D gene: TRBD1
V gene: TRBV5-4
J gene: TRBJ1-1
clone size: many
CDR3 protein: CASRTGQGQNTEAFF
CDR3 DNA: TGTGCCAGCAGGACCGGACAGGGACAGAACACTGAAGCTTTCTTT

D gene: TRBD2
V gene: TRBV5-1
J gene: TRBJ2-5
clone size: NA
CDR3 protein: CASSLGSSGSLETQYF
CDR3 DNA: TGCGCCAGCAGCTTGGGGAGTAGCGGGAGTTTGGAGACCCAGTACTTC